Listed here are 10 T cell receptor beta chains from one sample, sequenced in a study of blood T cell repertoires in COVID-19. The method was immunoSEQ multiplex PCR; TCRdb's version includes in-frame clones alone and lacks a portion of them. The sample shows some 250,000 clones, less than 85% of them seen only once. The sequenced material came from peripheral blood. Receptor source: a woman aged 18-29 years with acute or convalescent COVID-19.

V and J are TRBV3-1 (or the pseudogene TRBV3-2) and TRBJ1-3, with D maybe TRBD1 (6 bases). The CDR3 covers 23 residues. Germline CDR1 and CDR2: LGHDT and YNNKEL (reference sequence). V lost 0 bases and J 0 bases, leaving 30 bases between the germline ends. The CDR3 DNA sequence: TGTGCCAGCAGCCAAGACAGGATAGGGGGTCCTCTGACAACCGGGTCCTCTGGAAACACCATATATTTT. Its protein is CASSQDRIGGPLTTGSSGNTIYF.

This clone showed up just a few times. This chain links TRBV4-1 with TRBJ1-1, with D perhaps TRBD1 (6 bases). The V gene lost 0 bases and the J gene lost 5 bases, with 13 bases spanning the gap. The CDR3 is 15 amino acids. Germline values: CDR1 MGHRA, CDR2 YSYEKL. The CDR3 DNA reads TGCGCCAGCAGCCAAGATGCAGGGGAAAGGACTGAAGCTTTCTTT. It codes for CASSQDAGERTEAFF.

The chain is built from TRBV25-1 and TRBJ2-3; TRBD1 might be the D (6 bases). V was pared by 4 bases and J by 2 bases, with 22 bases between. There are 18 residues in the CDR3. Looked up from germline, CDR1 is MGHDK and CDR2 is SYGVNS. For the CDR3, the DNA is TGTGCCAGCAGTGCCCCTTCACGCCAGGGGTTTTCCACAGATACGCAGTATTTT. As protein: CASSAPSRQGFSTDTQYF. The entire variable domain, with the rest obtained from reference TRBV25-1 and TRBJ2-3, is as follows: EADIYQTPRYLVIGTGKKITLECSQTMGHDKMYWYQQDPGMELHLIHYSYGVNSTEKGDLSSESTVSRIRTEHFPLTLESARPSHTSQYLCASSAPSRQGFSTDTQYFGPGTRLTVL.

Concerning this clone itself: Additional DNA sequences in this sample encode the identical CDR3. This chain connects TRBV6-2 or TRBV6-3 to TRBJ2-7; the D is unclear. The CDR3 covers 11 residues. Trimming took off 2 bases at V and 6 bases at J, with 5 bases between the two ends. Germline V CDR1 and CDR2: MNHEY, SVGEGT. The CDR3 reads CASSYSFEQYF. CDR3 bases: TGTGCCAGCAGTTACAGCTTCGAGCAGTACTTC.

This clone has more than one count but fewer than ten. The rearrangement uses TRBV7-9 and TRBJ1-2; 7 bases line up with TRBD1. After removal of 5 bases from V and 6 bases from J, the junction contained 18 bases not matched to a gene. The germline V gene encodes CDR1 SEHNR and CDR2 FQNEAQ (reference sequence). The CDR3 contains 17 residues. This CDR3 is CASSGRQGITLGDGYTF. In DNA, the CDR3 is TGTGCCAGCAGCGGACGACAGGGTATAACCCTTGGTGATGGCTACACCTTC.

The chain employs TRBV10-3 and TRBJ1-2; 10 bases are a match to TRBD1. Per the germline V gene, CDR1 is ENHRY and CDR2 is SYGVKD. V gave up 9 bases and J gave up 1 base; unmatched junction bases: 8. This CDR3 is built from 15 residues. In DNA form, the CDR3 reads TGTGCCATGGCGACAGGGGGCGGGAGTAACTATGGCTACACCTTC. Protein sequence: CAMATGGGSNYGYTF.

The rearrangement uses TRBV5-8 and TRBJ2-1; 16 bases are shared with TRBD2. The CDR3 is 17 amino acids. V was clipped by 4 bases and J by 8 bases; unmatched bases: 9. Germline CDR1 reads SGHTS; CDR2 reads YDEGEE. The CDR3: CASSQGLAGGPGDEQFF. In DNA form, the CDR3 reads TGTGCCAGCAGCCAGGGACTAGCGGGAGGGCCTGGCGATGAGCAGTTCTTC. Filled out from reference TRBV5-8 and TRBJ2-1, the complete variable domain reads EAGVTQSPTHLIKTRGQQATLRCSPISGHTSVYWYQQALGLGLQFLLWYDEGEERNRGNFPPRFSGRQFPNYSSELNVNALELEDSALYLCASSQGLAGGPGDEQFFGPGTRLTVL.

The genes are TRBV7-3 and TRBJ2-1; 10 bases are a match to TRBD2. V was clipped by 5 bases and J by 4 bases; unmatched bases: 5. CDR1 is SGHTA and CDR2 is FQGTGA in the germline V gene. The CDR3 runs to 15 residues. The chain's CDR3 is CASSTLAGVYNEQFF. CDR3 nucleotides: TGTGCCAGCAGCACCCTAGCGGGGGTTTACAATGAGCAGTTCTTC.

The chain carries TRBV5-4 and TRBJ2-5; TRBD1 agrees at 9 bases. In germline, CDR1 is SGHNT, CDR2 YYREEE (reference sequence). V trimming: 4 bases; J trimming: 2 bases; junction bases outside the gene matches: 6. The CDR3 loop spans 15 amino acids. CDR3 in amino acids: CASSLSGTGQETQYF. In DNA, the CDR3 is TGTGCCAGCAGCCTCTCCGGGACAGGGCAAGAGACCCAGTACTTC.

V is TRBV5-1 and J is TRBJ1-6; no clear D. Trimming pared 0 bases from V and 2 bases from J, leaving 12 bases between. The CDR3 runs 17 residues. CDR1 and CDR2 from the germline V gene are SGHRS and YFSETQ. In DNA, the CDR3 is TGCGCCAGCAGCTTGGGTCAGGCGAATGCCTATAATTCACCCCTCCACTTT. It translates to CASSLGQANAYNSPLHF.